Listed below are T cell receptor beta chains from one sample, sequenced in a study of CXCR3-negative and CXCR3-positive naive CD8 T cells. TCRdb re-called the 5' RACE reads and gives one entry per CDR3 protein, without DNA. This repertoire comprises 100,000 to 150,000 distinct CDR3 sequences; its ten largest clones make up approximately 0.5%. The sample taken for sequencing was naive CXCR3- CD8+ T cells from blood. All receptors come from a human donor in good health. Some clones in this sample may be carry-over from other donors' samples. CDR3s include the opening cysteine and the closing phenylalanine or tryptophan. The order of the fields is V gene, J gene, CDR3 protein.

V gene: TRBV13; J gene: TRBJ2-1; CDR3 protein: CASSSRSAYNLFNEQFF
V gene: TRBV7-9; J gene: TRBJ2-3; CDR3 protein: CASSSTLTGPVNTDTQYF
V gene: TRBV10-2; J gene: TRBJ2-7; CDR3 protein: CASSEGGQGYEQYF
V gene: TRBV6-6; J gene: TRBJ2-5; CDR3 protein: CASSYPRDETQYF
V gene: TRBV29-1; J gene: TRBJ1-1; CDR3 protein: CSVVRENTEAFF
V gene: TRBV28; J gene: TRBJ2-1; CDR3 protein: CASSSGEYEQFF
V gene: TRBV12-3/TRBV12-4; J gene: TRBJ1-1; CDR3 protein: CASSSTYTGSGTEAFF
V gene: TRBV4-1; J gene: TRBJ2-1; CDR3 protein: CASSDSGTQPNEQFF
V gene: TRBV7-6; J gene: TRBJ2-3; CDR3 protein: CASSLFGQGGTDTQYF
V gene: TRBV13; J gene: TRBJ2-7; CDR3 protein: CASSLEGTGPYEQYF
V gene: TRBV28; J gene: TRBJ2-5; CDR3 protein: CASSLYRGGGFETQYF
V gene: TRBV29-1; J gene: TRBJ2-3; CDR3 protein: CSVEGDDRGTDTQYF
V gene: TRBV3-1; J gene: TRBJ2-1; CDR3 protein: CASSQDNSGGIPHNEQFF
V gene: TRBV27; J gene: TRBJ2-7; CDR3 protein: CASSSQGYSYEQYF
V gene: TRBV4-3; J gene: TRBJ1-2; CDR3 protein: CASSQDLGTGNYGYTF
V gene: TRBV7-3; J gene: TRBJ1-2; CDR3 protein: CASTDREGYGYTF
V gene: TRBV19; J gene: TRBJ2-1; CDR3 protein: CASSPLPDEQFF
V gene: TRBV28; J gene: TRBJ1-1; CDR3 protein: CASSSRNTEAFF
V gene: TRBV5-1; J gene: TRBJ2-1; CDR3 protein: CASSLARDREPYNEQFF
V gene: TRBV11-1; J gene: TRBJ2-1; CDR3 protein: CASSPRRGFTYNEQFF
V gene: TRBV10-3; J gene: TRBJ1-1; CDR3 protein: CAISGVNTEAFF
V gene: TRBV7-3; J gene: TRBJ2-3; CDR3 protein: CASSLTESDTQYF
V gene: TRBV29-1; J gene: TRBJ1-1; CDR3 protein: CSVPGGGPHFEAFF
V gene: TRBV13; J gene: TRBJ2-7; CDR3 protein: CASSPGVAEPVQYF
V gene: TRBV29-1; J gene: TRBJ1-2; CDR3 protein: CSGTSGYYGYTF
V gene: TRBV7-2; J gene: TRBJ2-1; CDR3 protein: CASSPDTSSYNEQFF
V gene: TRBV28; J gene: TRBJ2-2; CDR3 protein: CASSLSPGGPRTGELFF
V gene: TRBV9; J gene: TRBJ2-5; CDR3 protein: CASSANSGSQETQYF
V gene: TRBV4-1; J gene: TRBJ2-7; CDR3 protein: CASSQVWPKDPLREQYF
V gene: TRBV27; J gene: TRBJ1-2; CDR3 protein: CASSLGAPGDYGYTF
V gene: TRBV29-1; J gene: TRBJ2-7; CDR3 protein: CSVLPDPSYEQYF
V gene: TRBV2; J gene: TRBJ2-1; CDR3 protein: CAVRQRSSYNEQFF
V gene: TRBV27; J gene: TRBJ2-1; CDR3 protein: CASSPSMSSYNEQFF
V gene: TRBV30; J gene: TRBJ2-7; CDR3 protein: CAWRPDTSYEQYF
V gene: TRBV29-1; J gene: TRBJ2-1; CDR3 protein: CSVGGAAYNEQFF
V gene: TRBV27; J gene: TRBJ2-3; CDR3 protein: CASGKKGLADNTDTQYF
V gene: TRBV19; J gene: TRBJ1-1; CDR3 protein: CASSTGVGVIWEAFF
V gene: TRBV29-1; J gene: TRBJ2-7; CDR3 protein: CSVDTGEFHEQYF
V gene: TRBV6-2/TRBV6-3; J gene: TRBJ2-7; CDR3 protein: CATSGTSGPYEQYF
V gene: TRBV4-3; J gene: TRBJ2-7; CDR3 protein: CASSQEVGGDEQYF
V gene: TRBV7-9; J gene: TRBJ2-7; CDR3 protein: CASSLGRAYEQYF
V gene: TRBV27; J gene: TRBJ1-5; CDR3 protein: CASSYQADQPQHF
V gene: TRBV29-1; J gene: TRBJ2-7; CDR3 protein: CSVDRGFGYEQYF
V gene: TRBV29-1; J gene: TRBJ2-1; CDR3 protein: CSVEFGLDVEQFF
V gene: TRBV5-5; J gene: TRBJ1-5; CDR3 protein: CASSLDVRRHSNQPQHF
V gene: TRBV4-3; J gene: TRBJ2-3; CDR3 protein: CASSPDRVGTDTQYF
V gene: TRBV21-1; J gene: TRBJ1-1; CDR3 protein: CASSKLDGGTRDCGTEAFF
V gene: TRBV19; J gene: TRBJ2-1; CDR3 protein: CASTPAGINEQFF
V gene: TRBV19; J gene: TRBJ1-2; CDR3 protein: CASSIGQPYGYTF
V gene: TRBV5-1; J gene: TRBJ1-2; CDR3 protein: CASSPWDRDGYTF
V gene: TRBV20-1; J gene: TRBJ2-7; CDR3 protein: CSATRLAGGPEQYF